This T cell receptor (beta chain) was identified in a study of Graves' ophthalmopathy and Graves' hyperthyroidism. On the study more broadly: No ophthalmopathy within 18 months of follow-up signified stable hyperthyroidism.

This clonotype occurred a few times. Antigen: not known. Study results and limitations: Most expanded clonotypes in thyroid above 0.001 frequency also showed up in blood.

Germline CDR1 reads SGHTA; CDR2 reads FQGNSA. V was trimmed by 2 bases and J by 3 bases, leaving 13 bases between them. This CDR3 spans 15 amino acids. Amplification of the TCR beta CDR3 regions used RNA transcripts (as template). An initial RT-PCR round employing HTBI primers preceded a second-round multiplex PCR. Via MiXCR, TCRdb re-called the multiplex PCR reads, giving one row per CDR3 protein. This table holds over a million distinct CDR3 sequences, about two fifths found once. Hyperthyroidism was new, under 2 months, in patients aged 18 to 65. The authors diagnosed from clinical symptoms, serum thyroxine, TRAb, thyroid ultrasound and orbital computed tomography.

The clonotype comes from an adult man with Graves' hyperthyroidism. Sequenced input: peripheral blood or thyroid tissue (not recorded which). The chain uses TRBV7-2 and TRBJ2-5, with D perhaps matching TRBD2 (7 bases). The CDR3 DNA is TGTGCCAGCAGCTTACTGGGGGGGGCAGAAGAGACCCAGTACTTC. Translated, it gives CASSLLGGAEETQYF.